The rows below give T cell receptor beta chains drawn from one sample of a study of T cell responses to AZD1222 COVID-19 vaccine. TCRdb's copy holds only in-frame clones and misses some; the assay was immunoSEQ multiplex PCR. The table includes 170,000 or so clones, around nine tenths detected once. This specimen consisted of peripheral blood, obtained 28 days after the second AZD1222 dose. These TCRs come from an adult who received the AZD1222 COVID-19 vaccine. Each CDR3 is given with its conserved first and last residue. A D gene is named only where the DNA matches it firmly. Size values are once, few and many counts, or a class for expanded clones, and some rows have none.

>TRBV9|TRBJ2-5|-|-
TGTGCCAGCAGCGTAGGGCTAAAAGAGACCCAGTACTTC
CASSVGLKETQYF
>TRBV2|TRBJ1-2|-|-
TGTGCCAGCATAGGCCAGGGTGTCTATGGCTACACCTTC
CASIGQGVYGYTF
>TRBV9|TRBJ1-1|-|-
TGTGCCAGCAGCGCCGCGACGGCGGGGGGCAGAGCTTTCTTT
CASSAATAGGRAFF
>TRBV5-1|TRBJ2-1|-|-
TGCGCCAGCAGCTTGGACTCCCCGGCCGATGAGCAGTTCTTC
CASSLDSPADEQFF
>TRBV9|TRBJ2-3|-|-
TGTGCCAGCAGCCTAGGGGCAAGCGGCACAGATACGCAGTATTTT
CASSLGASGTDTQYF
>TRBV14|TRBJ2-2|-|-
TGTGCCAGCAGCCTAACTGGCAGGGGGGAGCTGTTTTTT
CASSLTGRGELFF
>TRBV5-1|TRBJ2-7|-|-
TGCGCCAGCAGCTTCTCTTCCGGCAGGGGAGGGAACGAGCAGTACTTC
CASSFSSGRGGNEQYF
>TRBV21-1|TRBJ1-5|-|-
TGTGCCAGCAGCAAATTGGCAGACAATCAGCCCCAGCATTTT
CASSKLADNQPQHF
>TRBV30|TRBJ2-3|-|-
TGTGCCTGGAGTAGAACTACAGATACGCAGTATTTT
CAWSRTTDTQYF
>TRBV6-1|TRBJ2-5|-|-
TGTGCCAGCAGTGAGAACTCCGGGACCGGCCTCAGGGCCCAGTACTTC
CASSENSGTGLRAQYF
>TRBV4-1|TRBJ2-1|-|-
TGCGCCAGCAGCCAGGGGAGTCCCTACAATGAGCAGTTCTTC
CASSQGSPYNEQFF
>TRBV18|TRBJ1-2|-|TRBD1
TGTGCCAGCTCACCACTAGGACAGGGCAACTATGGCTACACCTTC
CASSPLGQGNYGYTF
>TRBV6-1|TRBJ1-2|-|TRBD1
TGTGCCAGCAGTGAACCGGACAGGAGGTCTGGCTACACCTTC
CASSEPDRRSGYTF
>TRBV14|TRBJ2-1|-|TRBD2
TGTGCCAGCAGCCCGACTAGCGGGGGCTACAATGAGCAGTTCTTC
CASSPTSGGYNEQFF
>TRBV14|TRBJ2-3|-|-
TGTGCCAGCAGCCAAGGGCCGGGGGGCACAGATACGCAGTATTTT
CASSQGPGGTDTQYF
>TRBV6-4|TRBJ1-1|once|-
TGTGCCAGCAGTGATGGACCCCTCACTGAAGCTTTCTTT
CASSDGPLTEAFF
>TRBV5-4|TRBJ1-1|-|-
TGTGCCAGCATCTATCGGGGAAGAACGAACACTGAAGCTTTCTTT
CASIYRGRTNTEAFF
>TRBV5-1|TRBJ1-6|-|-
TGCGCCAGCAGCTTGGCCACTGGGTCACCCCTCCACTTT
CASSLATGSPLHF
>TRBV7-6|TRBJ1-4|-|-
TGTGCCAGCAGCCGACGGGGGAGGTACGAAAAACTGTTTTTT
CASSRRGRYEKLFF
>TRBV19|TRBJ2-1|once|TRBD2
TGTGCCAGTACCACTAGCGGGGCGGCGAATGAGCAGTTCTTC
CASTTSGAANEQFF
>TRBV6-2/TRBV6-3|TRBJ1-5|-|TRBD1
TGTGCCAGCACCCCGGTGACAGGGGACCAGCCCCAGCATTTT
CASTPVTGDQPQHF
>TRBV9|TRBJ2-5|-|-
TGTGCCAGCAGCGTAGAGGGGCTAGCGGAGACCCAGTACTTC
CASSVEGLAETQYF
>TRBV4-3|TRBJ1-1|-|-
TGCGCCAGCAGCCACACGTATGCGAACACTGAAGCTTTCTTT
CASSHTYANTEAFF
>TRBV5-1|TRBJ1-4|-|TRBD1
TGCGCCAGCAGCTTAGGGACAGGGTTGAATGAAAAACTGTTTTTT
CASSLGTGLNEKLFF
>TRBV3-1/TRBV3-2|TRBJ1-1|-|-
TGTGCCAGCAGCCAACAGGGGATGAACACTGAAGCTTTCTTT
CASSQQGMNTEAFF
>TRBV9|TRBJ2-6|-|TRBD1
TGTGCCAGCAGCGAGATCTTTGACAGGGCTGGGGCCAACGTCCTGACTTTC
CASSEIFDRAGANVLTF
>TRBV5-4|TRBJ2-6|-|-
TGTGCCAGCAGCTTGGTTCGGGGGGCAACTGGGGCCAACGTCCTGACTTTC
CASSLVRGATGANVLTF
>TRBV6-5|TRBJ2-3|-|TRBD1
TGTGCCAGCAGGGTGGGACAGCCAAGCACAGATACGCAGTATTTT
CASRVGQPSTDTQYF
>TRBV7-3|TRBJ2-5|-|TRBD2
TGTGCCAGCAGCCAACGGAGCGGGGGGCAAGAGACCCAGTACTTC
CASSQRSGGQETQYF
>TRBV9|TRBJ1-2|-|-
TGTGCCAGCAGGGGGAGGGTTAGCTATGGCTACACCTTC
CASRGRVSYGYTF
>TRBV6-5|TRBJ1-1|-|-
TGTGCCAGCAGCAACATGAACACTGAAGCTTTCTTT
CASSNMNTEAFF
>TRBV5-6|TRBJ1-3|-|-
TGTGCCAGCAGCCCCTTGTTGGGGGGAAACACCATATATTTT
CASSPLLGGNTIYF
>TRBV5-6|TRBJ1-2|-|TRBD1
TGTGCCAGCAGCGGAACCGGGACAGACTATGGCTACACCTTC
CASSGTGTDYGYTF
>TRBV9|TRBJ2-3|-|TRBD2
TGTGCCAGCAGCGCTCTCGGGGGGGGCCTTGCGAAAGATACGCAGTATTTT
CASSALGGGLAKDTQYF
>TRBV6-5|TRBJ2-5|-|-
TGTGCCAGCACCCGGTGGGGGGACCAAGAGACCCAGTACTTC
CASTRWGDQETQYF
>TRBV5-1|TRBJ2-2|-|-
TGCGCCAGCGCTCGCGTACTGAACACCGGGGAGCTGTTTTTT
CASARVLNTGELFF
>TRBV10-3|TRBJ2-1|once|TRBD2
TGTGCCATCAGTGATAATGCGGGGGGGCCTTTGGGCTACAATGAGCAGTTCTTC
CAISDNAGGPLGYNEQFF
>TRBV5-1|TRBJ2-1|once|-
TGCGCCAGCAGCTTGGGGGGCAGCGGCAATGAGCAGTTCTTC
CASSLGGSGNEQFF
>TRBV7-9|TRBJ1-5|once|-
TGTGCCAGCAGCTTATGGGAAGACAATCAGCCCCAGCATTTT
CASSLWEDNQPQHF
>TRBV10-3|TRBJ2-1|few|TRBD2
TGTGCCATCAGCAGCGGGGATTTAGGAAAGAATGAGCAGTTCTTC
CAISSGDLGKNEQFF
>TRBV10-3|TRBJ2-7|-|TRBD2
TGTGCCATCAGTGATAGAAGACTAGCCTCTCGCTACGAGCAGTACTTC
CAISDRRLASRYEQYF